The T cell receptor beta chain described here comes from a study of persistence of HIV-infected CD4 T cells. Study-level findings and limits: CMV- and Gag-responding cells had lower TCRbeta richness than CD3/CD28-responding cells.

The stimulus was lysate of CMV-infected fibroblasts, 8.5 to 10 ug/mL. Sorted nonresponding memory CD4+ T cells were CD40L-negative, CD69-negative, CD45RO-high. CD4+ T cell counts exceeded 400 cells/uL; CMV serology was positive. Stimulated PBMCs had first been depleted of CD8+ T cells. With respect to this clone: The antigen remains unidentified.

The CDR3 contains 13 residues. The V gene's germline CDR1 is SGHTA and CDR2 FQGNSA. Trimming cost V 6 bases and J 10 bases, with 13 bases left between them. The immunoSEQ assay was version 4, run in survey mode. Genomic DNA was diluted to 10 ng/uL, up to 1 ug per sample. The protocol was immunoSEQ multiplex PCR, while the TCRdb copy is restricted to in-frame clones and leaves out a portion. The table has about 50,000 clones, more than 70% seen once. The origin of this receptor is an adult man with HIV who was CMV-seropositive. Sequencing used CD4+ T cells sorted from PBMCs after approximately 19-hour stimulation, obtained from a patient who received antiretroviral therapy. The chain carries TRBV7-2 and TRBJ1-6; D may be TRBD1 (5 bases). CDR3 loop: CASSDSGGSPLHF. Here the CDR3 DNA reads TGTGCCAGCAGTGACTCGGGGGGATCACCCCTCCACTTT. The variable domain in full, completed from reference TRBV7-2 and TRBJ1-6, reads GAGVSQSPSNKVTEKGKDVELRCDPISGHTALYWYRQSLGQGLEFLIYFQGNSAPDKSGLPSDRFSAERTGGSVSTLTIQRTQQEDSAVYLCASSDSGGSPLHFGNGTRLTVT.